Presented here are 3 T cell receptor beta chains from one specimen sequenced in a study of cytomegalovirus exposure and HLA in healthy donors. The primer mix had 60 Vbeta and 13 Jbeta primers. Data came from immunoSEQ multiplex PCR; TCRdb stores just in-frame clones and leaves some out. The table counts tens of thousands of clones; approximately 15% lies in the top ten. Sequenced: PBMCs. These receptors all stem from a man aged 45-65 years in good health and CMV-seropositive.

V usage is TRBV11-2 and J usage is TRBJ2-1; 8 bases are a match to TRBD2. Germline CDR1 reads SGHAT; CDR2 reads FQNNGV. V lost 7 bases to trimming and J lost 4 bases; unmatched junction nucleotides: 6. This CDR3 comprises 14 residues. The CDR3 is CASTLSGTYNEQFF. The CDR3 bases are TGTGCCAGCACCCTTAGCGGGACGTACAATGAGCAGTTCTTC.

This chain links TRBV5-1 with TRBJ2-5; 10 bases line up with TRBD2. The CDR3 runs 16 residues. V gave up 0 bases and J gave up 4 bases; unmatched junction bases: 6. CDR1 and CDR2 (germline): SGHRS, YFSETQ. CDR3 DNA: TGCGCCAGCAGCTTGGATTCTAGCGGGAGAGGAGAGACCCAGTACTTC. Its protein product is CASSLDSSGRGETQYF.

The chain uses TRBV5-4 and TRBJ2-7; a weak D match, TRBD1 (6 bases). In germline, CDR1 is SGHNT, CDR2 YYREEE (reference sequence). The V gene lost 0 bases and the J gene lost 2 bases, with 12 bases spanning the gap. CDR3 length: 15 residues. The CDR3, as DNA: TGTGCCAGCAGCTTGGATCGGACAGCTGCCTACGAGCAGTACTTC. The encoded protein is CASSLDRTAAYEQYF.